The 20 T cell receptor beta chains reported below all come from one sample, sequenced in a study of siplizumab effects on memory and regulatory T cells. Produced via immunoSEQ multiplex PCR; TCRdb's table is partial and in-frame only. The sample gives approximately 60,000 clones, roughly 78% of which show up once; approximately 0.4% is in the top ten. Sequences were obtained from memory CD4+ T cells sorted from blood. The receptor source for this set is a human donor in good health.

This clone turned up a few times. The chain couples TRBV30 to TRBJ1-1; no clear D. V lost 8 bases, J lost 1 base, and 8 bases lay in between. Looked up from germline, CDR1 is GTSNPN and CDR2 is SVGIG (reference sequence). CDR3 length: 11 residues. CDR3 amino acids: CAGNRNTEAFF. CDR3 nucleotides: TGTGCCGGGAACAGGAACACTGAAGCTTTCTTT.

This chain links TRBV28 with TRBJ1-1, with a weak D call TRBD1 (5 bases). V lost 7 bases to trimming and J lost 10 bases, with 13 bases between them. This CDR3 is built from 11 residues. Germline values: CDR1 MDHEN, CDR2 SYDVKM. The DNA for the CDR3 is TGTGCCAGCATGGGGCCGAGGAGAGCTTTCTTT. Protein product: CASMGPRRAFF. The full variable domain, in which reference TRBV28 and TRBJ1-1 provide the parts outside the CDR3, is DVKVTQSSRYLVKRTGEKVFLECVQDMDHENMFWYRQDPGLGLRLIYFSYDVKMKEKGDIPEGYSVSREKKERFSLILESASTNQTSMYLCASMGPRRAFFGQGTRLTVV.

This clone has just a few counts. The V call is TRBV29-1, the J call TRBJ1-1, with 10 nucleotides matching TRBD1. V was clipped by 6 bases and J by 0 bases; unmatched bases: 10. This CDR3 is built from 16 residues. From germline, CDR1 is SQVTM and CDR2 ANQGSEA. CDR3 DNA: TGCAGCGTGACCAGACAGGGGGCGAGGATGAACACTGAAGCTTTCTTT. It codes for CSVTRQGARMNTEAFF.

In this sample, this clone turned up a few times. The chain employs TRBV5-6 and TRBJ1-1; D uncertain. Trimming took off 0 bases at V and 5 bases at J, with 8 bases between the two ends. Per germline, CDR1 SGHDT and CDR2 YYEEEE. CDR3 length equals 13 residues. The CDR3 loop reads CASSLEVRTEAFF. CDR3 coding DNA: TGTGCCAGCAGCTTGGAAGTTCGAACTGAAGCTTTCTTT. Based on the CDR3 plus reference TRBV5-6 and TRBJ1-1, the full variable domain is DAGVTQSPTHLIKTRGQQVTLRCSPKSGHDTVSWYQQALGQGPQFIFQYYEEEERQRGNFPDRFSGHQFPNYSSELNVNALLLGDSALYLCASSLEVRTEAFFGQGTRLTVV.

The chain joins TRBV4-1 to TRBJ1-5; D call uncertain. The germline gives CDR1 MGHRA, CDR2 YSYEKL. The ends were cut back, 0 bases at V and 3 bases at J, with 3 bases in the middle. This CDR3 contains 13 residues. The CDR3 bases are TGCGCCAGCAGCCAAGATCTCAATCAGCCCCAGCATTTT. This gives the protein CASSQDLNQPQHF.

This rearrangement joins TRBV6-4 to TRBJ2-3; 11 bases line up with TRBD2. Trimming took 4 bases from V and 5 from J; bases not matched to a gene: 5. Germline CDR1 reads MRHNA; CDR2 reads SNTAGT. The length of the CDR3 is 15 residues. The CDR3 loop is CASSVTSGAGDTQYF. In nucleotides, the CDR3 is TGTGCCAGCAGTGTGACTAGCGGGGCAGGAGATACGCAGTATTTT.

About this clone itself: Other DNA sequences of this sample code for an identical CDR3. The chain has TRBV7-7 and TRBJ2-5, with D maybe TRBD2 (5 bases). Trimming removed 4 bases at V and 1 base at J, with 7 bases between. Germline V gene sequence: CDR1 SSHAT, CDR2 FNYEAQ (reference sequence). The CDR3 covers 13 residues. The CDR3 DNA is TGTGCCAGCAGCTCGGGGTCCCAAGAGACCCAGTACTTC. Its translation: CASSSGSQETQYF.

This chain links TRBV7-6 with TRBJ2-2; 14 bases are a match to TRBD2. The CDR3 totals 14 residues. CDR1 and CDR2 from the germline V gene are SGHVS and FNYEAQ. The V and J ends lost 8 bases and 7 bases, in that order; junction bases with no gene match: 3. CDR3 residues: CASETSGGVGELFF. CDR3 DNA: TGTGCCAGCGAGACTAGCGGGGGGGTCGGGGAGCTGTTTTTT.

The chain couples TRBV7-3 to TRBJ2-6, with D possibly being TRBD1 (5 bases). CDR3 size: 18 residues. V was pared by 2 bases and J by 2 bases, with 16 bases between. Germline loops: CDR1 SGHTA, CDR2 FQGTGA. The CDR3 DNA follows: TGTGCCAGCAGCTTAGGGGCCCTAGGAGAGGCTGGGGCCAACGTCCTGACTTTC. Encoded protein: CASSLGALGEAGANVLTF.

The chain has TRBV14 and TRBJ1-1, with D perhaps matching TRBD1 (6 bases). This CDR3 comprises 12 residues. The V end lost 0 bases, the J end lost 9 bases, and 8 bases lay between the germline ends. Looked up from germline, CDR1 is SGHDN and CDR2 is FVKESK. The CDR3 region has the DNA TGTGCCAGCAGCCAAGAAGGGGGAAAAGCTTTCTTT. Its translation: CASSQEGGKAFF.

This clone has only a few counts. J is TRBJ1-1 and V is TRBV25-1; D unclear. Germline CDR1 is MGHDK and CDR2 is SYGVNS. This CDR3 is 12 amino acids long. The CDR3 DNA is TGTGCTCCCCCAACCGGAAACACTGAAGCTTTCTTT. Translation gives CAPPTGNTEAFF.

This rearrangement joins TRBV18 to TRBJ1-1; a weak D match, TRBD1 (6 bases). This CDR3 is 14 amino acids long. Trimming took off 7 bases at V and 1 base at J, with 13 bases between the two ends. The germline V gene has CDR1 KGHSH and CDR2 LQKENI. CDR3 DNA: TGTGCCAGCTATACAAAACAGGGGAACACTGAAGCTTTCTTT. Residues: CASYTKQGNTEAFF.

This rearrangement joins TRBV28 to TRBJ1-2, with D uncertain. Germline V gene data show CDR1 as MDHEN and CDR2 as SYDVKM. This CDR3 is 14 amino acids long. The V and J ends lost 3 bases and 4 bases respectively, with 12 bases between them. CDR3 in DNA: TGTGCCAGCAGTTTGGCAACCTCGTTCTATGGCTACACCTTC. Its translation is CASSLATSFYGYTF.

CDR3 loop: CASSRVFAGTGNGYTF. The CDR3 bases are TGTGCCAGCAGCCGCGTATTCGCCGGGACAGGGAATGGCTACACCTTC. The chain couples TRBV7-9 to TRBJ1-2; the match to TRBD1 covers 9 bases. This CDR3 spans 16 amino acids. In germline, CDR1 is SEHNR, CDR2 FQNEAQ (reference sequence). Trimming took 5 bases from V and 6 from J; bases not matched to a gene: 13.

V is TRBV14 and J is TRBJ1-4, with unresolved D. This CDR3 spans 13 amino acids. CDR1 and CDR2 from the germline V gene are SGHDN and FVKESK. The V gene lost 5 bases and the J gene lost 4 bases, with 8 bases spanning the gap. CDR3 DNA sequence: TGTGCCAGCAGCGTTCAGATTAATGAAAAACTGTTTTTT. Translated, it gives CASSVQINEKLFF.

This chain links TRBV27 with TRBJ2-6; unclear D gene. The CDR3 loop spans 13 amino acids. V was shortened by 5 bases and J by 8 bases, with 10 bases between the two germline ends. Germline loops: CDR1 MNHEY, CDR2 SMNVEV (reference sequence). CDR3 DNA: TGTGCCAGCAGTCCTCGCCATTCCAACGTCCTGACTTTC. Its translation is CASSPRHSNVLTF.

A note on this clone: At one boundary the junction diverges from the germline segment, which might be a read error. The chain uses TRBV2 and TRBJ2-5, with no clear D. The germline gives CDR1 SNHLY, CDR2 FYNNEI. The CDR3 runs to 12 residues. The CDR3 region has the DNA TGTGCCAGCAGGCCGGACCATGAGACCCAGTACTTC. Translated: CASRPDHETQYF. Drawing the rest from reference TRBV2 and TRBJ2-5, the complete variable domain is EPEVTQTPSHQVTQMGQEVILRCVPISNHLYFYWYRQILGQKVEFLVSFYNNEISEKSEIFDDQFSVERPDGSNFTLKIRSTKLEDSAMYFCASRPDHETQYFGPGTRLLVL.

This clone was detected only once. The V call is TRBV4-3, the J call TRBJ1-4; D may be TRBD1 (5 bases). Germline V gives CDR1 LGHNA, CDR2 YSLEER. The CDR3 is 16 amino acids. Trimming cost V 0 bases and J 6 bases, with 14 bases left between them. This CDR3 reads CASSQDRRGQYEKLFF. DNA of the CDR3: TGCGCCAGCAGCCAAGATAGAAGGGGTCAATATGAAAAACTGTTTTTT.

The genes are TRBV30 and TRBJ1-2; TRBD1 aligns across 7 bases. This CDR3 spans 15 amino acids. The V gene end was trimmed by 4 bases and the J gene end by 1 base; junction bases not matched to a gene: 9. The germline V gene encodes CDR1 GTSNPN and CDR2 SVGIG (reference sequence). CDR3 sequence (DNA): TGTGCCTGGAACAAGGACAGGCGGGGTAACTATGGCTACACCTTC. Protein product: CAWNKDRRGNYGYTF.

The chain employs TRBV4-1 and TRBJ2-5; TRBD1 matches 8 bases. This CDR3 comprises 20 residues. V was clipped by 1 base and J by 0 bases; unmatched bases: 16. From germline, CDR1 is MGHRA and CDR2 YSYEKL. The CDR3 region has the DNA TGCGCCAGCAGCCAAGGGGGTTATGGCAGGACAGGGCAGTACCAAGAGACCCAGTACTTC. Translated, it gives CASSQGGYGRTGQYQETQYF.